This T cell receptor (beta chain) derives from a study of T cells in Graves' hyperthyroidism and ophthalmopathy. CDR1 and CDR2 from the germline V gene are SQVTM and ANQGSEA. The CDR3 runs 14 residues. V gave up 7 bases and J gave up 0 bases, with 13 bases separating them. Regions amplified from RNA transcripts were the TCR beta CDR3 regions. Initially, a first-round RT-PCR of the TCR CDR3 employed the HTBI primer set. TCRdb fed the multiplex PCR reads into MiXCR, producing one record per CDR3 protein. This sample has approximately 590,000 distinct CDR3 sequences, with about a sixth found just once. Sequencing was done on a sample of blood. The source is a woman between 25 and 40 years old with Graves' hyperthyroidism. The chain carries TRBV29-1 and TRBJ2-1; possible D gene TRBD1, 6 bases. The CDR3 reads CSAHRVDSYNEQFF. The DNA of the CDR3 is TGCAGCGCTCACAGGGTCGACTCCTACAATGAGCAGTTCTTC.